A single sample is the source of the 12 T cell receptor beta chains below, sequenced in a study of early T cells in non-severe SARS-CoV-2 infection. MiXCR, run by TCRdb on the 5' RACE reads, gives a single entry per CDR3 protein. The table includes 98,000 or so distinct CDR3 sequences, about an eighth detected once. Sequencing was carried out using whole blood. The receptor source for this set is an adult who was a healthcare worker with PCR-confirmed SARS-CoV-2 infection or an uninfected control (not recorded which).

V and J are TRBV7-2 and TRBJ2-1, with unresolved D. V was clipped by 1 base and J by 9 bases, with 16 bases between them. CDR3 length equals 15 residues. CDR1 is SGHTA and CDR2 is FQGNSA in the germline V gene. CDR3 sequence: CASSLDGRALGEQFF. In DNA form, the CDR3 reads TGTGCCAGCAGCTTAGATGGAAGGGCCCTCGGTGAGCAGTTCTTC.

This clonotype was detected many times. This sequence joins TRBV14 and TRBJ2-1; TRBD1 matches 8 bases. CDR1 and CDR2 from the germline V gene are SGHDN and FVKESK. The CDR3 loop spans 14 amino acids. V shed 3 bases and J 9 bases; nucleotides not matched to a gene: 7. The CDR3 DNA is TGTGCCAGCAGCCACGGACAGGGTGTCGGTGAGCAGTTCTTC. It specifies CASSHGQGVGEQFF.

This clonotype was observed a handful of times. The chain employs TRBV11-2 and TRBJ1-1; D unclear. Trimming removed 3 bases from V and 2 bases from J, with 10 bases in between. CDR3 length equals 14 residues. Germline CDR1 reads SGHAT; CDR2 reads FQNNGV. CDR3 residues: CASSFITGNTEAFF. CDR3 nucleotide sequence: TGTGCCAGCAGCTTTATAACGGGAAACACTGAAGCTTTCTTT. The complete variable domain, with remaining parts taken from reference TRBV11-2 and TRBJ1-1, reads EAGVAQSPRYKIIEKRQSVAFWCNPISGHATLYWYQQILGQGPKLLIQFQNNGVVDDSQLPKDRFSAERLKGVDSTLKIQPAKLEDSAVYLCASSFITGNTEAFFGQGTRLTVV.

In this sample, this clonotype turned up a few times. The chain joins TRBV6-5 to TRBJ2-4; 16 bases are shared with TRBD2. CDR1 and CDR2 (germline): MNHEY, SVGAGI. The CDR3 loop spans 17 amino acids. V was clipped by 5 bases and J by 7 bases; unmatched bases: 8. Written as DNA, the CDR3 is TGTGCCAGCAGTCCGCCGGGACTAGCGGGGGGGGTGAACATTCAGTACTTC. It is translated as CASSPPGLAGGVNIQYF.

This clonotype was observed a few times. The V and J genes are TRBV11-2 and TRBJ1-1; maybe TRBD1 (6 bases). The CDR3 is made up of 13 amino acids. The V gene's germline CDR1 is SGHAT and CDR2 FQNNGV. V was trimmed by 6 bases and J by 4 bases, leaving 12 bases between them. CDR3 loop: CASRAIGGTEAFF. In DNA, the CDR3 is TGTGCCAGCAGAGCCATAGGGGGCACTGAAGCTTTCTTT.

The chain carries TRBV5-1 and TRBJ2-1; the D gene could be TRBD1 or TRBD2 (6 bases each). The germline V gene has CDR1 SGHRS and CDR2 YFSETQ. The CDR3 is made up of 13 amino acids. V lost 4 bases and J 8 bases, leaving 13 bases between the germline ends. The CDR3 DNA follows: TGCGCCAGCAGCCCGGGGGCAAACTATGAGCAGTTCTTC. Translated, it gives CASSPGANYEQFF.

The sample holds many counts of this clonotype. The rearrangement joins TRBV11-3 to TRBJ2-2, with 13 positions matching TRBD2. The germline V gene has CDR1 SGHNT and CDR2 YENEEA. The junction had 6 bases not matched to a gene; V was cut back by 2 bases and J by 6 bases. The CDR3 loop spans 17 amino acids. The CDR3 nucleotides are TGTGCCAGCAGCTTATCACTAGCGGGAGGGCCCTCCGGGGAGCTGTTTTTT. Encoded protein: CASSLSLAGGPSGELFF.

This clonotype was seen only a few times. The CDR3 loop reads CASSRGDSLSGNTIYF. The CDR3 nucleotides read TGTGCCAGCAGCCGGGGTGACAGCCTCTCTGGAAACACCATATATTTT. The chain carries TRBV6-1 and TRBJ1-3, with D possibly TRBD1 on 5 matching bases. The ends were cut back, 6 bases at V and 0 bases at J, with 15 bases in the middle. Germline V gene lookup returns CDR1 MNHNS and CDR2 SASEGT. The CDR3 is made up of 16 amino acids.

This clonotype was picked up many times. CDR3 amino acids: CASSGVHSYNSPLHF. The CDR3 coding sequence is TGTGCCAGCTCGGGAGTCCACTCCTATAATTCACCCCTCCACTTT. The chain is built from TRBV18 and TRBJ1-6; no firm D call. The CDR3 has 15 amino acids. V was cut by 6 bases and J by 0 bases, with 9 bases left in between. CDR1 is KGHSH, CDR2 LQKENI, per germline.

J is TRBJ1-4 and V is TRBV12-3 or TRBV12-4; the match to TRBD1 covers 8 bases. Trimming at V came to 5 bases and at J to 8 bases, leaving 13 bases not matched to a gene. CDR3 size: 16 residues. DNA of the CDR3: TGTGCCAGCAGTCCCGGACAGGGACGCGTAGGAGAAAAACTGTTTTTT. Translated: CASSPGQGRVGEKLFF.

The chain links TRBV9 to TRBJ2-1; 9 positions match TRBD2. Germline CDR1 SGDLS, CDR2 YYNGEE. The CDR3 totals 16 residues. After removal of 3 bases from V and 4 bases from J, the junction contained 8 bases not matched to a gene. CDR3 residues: CASSAGAGGPYNEQFF. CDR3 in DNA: TGTGCCAGCAGCGCGGGAGCGGGAGGCCCGTACAATGAGCAGTTCTTC.

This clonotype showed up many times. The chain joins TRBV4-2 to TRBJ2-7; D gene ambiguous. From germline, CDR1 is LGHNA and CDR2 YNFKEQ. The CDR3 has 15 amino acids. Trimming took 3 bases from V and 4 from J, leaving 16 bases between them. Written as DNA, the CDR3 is TGTGCCAGCAGCCAGGTAGAGGACCCGGCTTACGAGCAGTACTTC. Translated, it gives CASSQVEDPAYEQYF.